These 21 T cell receptor beta chains came from one sample sequenced in a study of T cell clones after liver transplantation. Some clones are missing from TCRdb's copy, which holds only in-frame ones; the method was immunoSEQ multiplex PCR. This table holds tens of thousands of clones, less than 85% found once. The sequenced sample was CD4+ T cells from blood, obtained before liver transplant. The receptors shown here come from a human donor who received a liver transplant.

The gene calls are TRBV11-1 and TRBJ2-6; maybe TRBD1 (5 bases). The CDR3 has 17 residues. Trimming left V 5 bases short and J 0 bases short, with 14 bases between. Germline V CDR1 and CDR2: SGHAT, FQDESV (reference sequence). As DNA, the CDR3 is TGTGCCAGCAGCGCCGTTTACAGGAGCTCTGGGGCCAACGTCCTGACTTTC. It translates to CASSAVYRSSGANVLTF.

The chain is built from TRBV10-3 and TRBJ2-1, with D perhaps TRBD2 (6 bases). Trimming removed 4 bases at V and 4 bases at J, with 17 bases between. The length of the CDR3 is 16 residues. CDR1 and CDR2 from the germline V gene are ENHRY and SYGVKD. CDR3: CAISGSSGTVYNEQFF. As DNA, the CDR3 is TGTGCCATCAGTGGGAGTTCCGGGACTGTTTACAATGAGCAGTTCTTC.

The rearrangement joins TRBV28 to TRBJ2-3, with D unclear. The V and J ends lost 5 bases and 2 bases respectively, with 14 bases between them. Germline V lookup: CDR1 MDHEN, CDR2 SYDVKM. This CDR3 has 15 amino acids. The CDR3 region has the DNA TGTGCCAGCAGTAGACCGAACTTCCACACAGATACGCAGTATTTT. Amino acid sequence: CASSRPNFHTDTQYF.

The chain uses TRBV19 and TRBJ2-1, with D perhaps matching TRBD2 (6 bases). The germline V and J ends were trimmed by 11 bases and 4 bases, with 18 bases remaining between them. The CDR3 totals 14 residues. CDR1 is LNHDA and CDR2 is SQIVND in the germline V gene (reference sequence). DNA for the CDR3: TGTGCCGACCCGGGAGAGGCGGCATACAATGAGCAGTTCTTC. This translates into CADPGEAAYNEQFF.

V usage is TRBV18 and J usage is TRBJ1-5; 8 nucleotides agree with TRBD1. The germline CDR1 and CDR2 sequences are KGHSH and LQKENI. After removal of 4 bases from V and 4 bases from J, the junction contained 3 bases not matched to a gene. CDR3 length equals 14 residues. CDR3 amino acids: CASSLDRGNQPQHF. CDR3 nucleotides: TGTGCCAGCTCACTCGACAGGGGAAATCAGCCCCAGCATTTT.

The rearrangement uses TRBV6-5 and TRBJ2-5; 9 nucleotides agree with TRBD2. V was pared by 5 bases and J by 4 bases, with 8 bases of the junction left unmatched. The CDR3 length is 15 residues. Germline CDR1 and CDR2: MNHEY and SVGAGI. The CDR3 loop is CASSPGTSYGETQYF. CDR3 bases: TGTGCCAGCAGTCCCGGGACTAGCTATGGAGAGACCCAGTACTTC.

The chain is built from TRBV7-2 and TRBJ1-1; D gene uncertain. Germline V gene data show CDR1 as SGHTA and CDR2 as FQGNSA. This CDR3 has 13 amino acids. V dropped 3 bases and J dropped 1 base, with 6 bases sitting between them. The CDR3 DNA is TGTGCCAGCAGCTTCCCGTCGAACACTGAAGCTTTCTTT. Amino acid sequence: CASSFPSNTEAFF.

As regards this clone: Compared with germline, one end of the junction differs, possibly owing to a read error. V usage is TRBV7-7 and J usage is TRBJ2-1; D not resolved. CDR1 SSHAT and CDR2 FNYEAQ come from the germline V gene (reference sequence). The CDR3 length is 13 residues. CDR3 sequence: CASSPHPSNEQFF. Here the CDR3 DNA reads TGTGCTAGCAGCCCGCACCCCTCCAATGAGCAGTTCTTC.

The V call is TRBV28, the J call TRBJ2-7; no definite D call. Germline assignment: CDR1 MDHEN and CDR2 SYDVKM. This CDR3 is built from 14 residues. V was trimmed by 3 bases and J by 2 bases, leaving 11 bases between them. DNA of the CDR3: TGTGCCAGCAGTTTTCAGCCCCGGGCCTACGAGCAGTACTTC. It translates to CASSFQPRAYEQYF. The whole variable domain, filled in from reference TRBV28 and TRBJ2-7, reads DVKVTQSSRYLVKRTGEKVFLECVQDMDHENMFWYRQDPGLGLRLIYFSYDVKMKEKGDIPEGYSVSREKKERFSLILESASTNQTSMYLCASSFQPRAYEQYFGPGTRLTVT.

The chain carries TRBV28 and TRBJ1-1; D possibly corresponds to TRBD1 (6 bases). The V gene's germline CDR1 is MDHEN and CDR2 SYDVKM. The CDR3 extends over 12 amino acids. Deletions cut 9 bases from V and 10 bases from J, with 18 bases between. The CDR3 protein is CASNEGGGGAFF. DNA of the CDR3: TGTGCCAGTAACGAGGGAGGGGGGGGAGCTTTCTTT. The full variable domain, rest sourced from reference TRBV28 and TRBJ1-1, is DVKVTQSSRYLVKRTGEKVFLECVQDMDHENMFWYRQDPGLGLRLIYFSYDVKMKEKGDIPEGYSVSREKKERFSLILESASTNQTSMYLCASNEGGGGAFFGQGTRLTVV.

This chain connects TRBV18 to TRBJ1-2; 7 positions agree with TRBD1. The CDR3 runs to 15 residues. Germline CDR1 is KGHSH and CDR2 is LQKENI. The V and J ends lost 3 bases and 8 bases, in that order; junction bases with no gene match: 12. CDR3 in amino acids: CASSPGPGTELGYTF. In DNA form, the CDR3 reads TGTGCCAGCTCACCCGGACCGGGGACAGAATTAGGCTACACCTTC.

CDR3 protein: CASSESQGVGYEQYF. As DNA, the CDR3 is TGTGCCAGCAGTGAAAGTCAGGGAGTCGGGTACGAGCAGTACTTC. The chain has TRBV2 and TRBJ2-7; the D gene could be TRBD1 or TRBD2 (5 bases each). V lost 2 bases and J lost 4, with 15 bases in between. The CDR3 has 15 residues. Per the germline V gene, CDR1 is SNHLY and CDR2 is FYNNEI. The full variable domain, in which reference TRBV2 and TRBJ2-7 provide the parts outside the CDR3, is EPEVTQTPSHQVTQMGQEVILRCVPISNHLYFYWYRQILGQKVEFLVSFYNNEISEKSEIFDDQFSVERPDGSNFTLKIRSTKLEDSAMYFCASSESQGVGYEQYFGPGTRLTVT.

J is TRBJ2-7 and V is TRBV5-4; possibly TRBD1 or TRBD2 for D (5 bases each). Trimming shortened V by 0 bases and J by 2 bases, and 15 bases separated the two germline ends. The CDR3 covers 16 residues. In germline, CDR1 is SGHNT, CDR2 YYREEE (reference sequence). The CDR3 DNA reads TGTGCCAGCAGCTTGGAGCCCGGGACGGCAACCTACGAGCAGTACTTC. Residues: CASSLEPGTATYEQYF.

This chain links TRBV18 with TRBJ1-5; 9 positions match TRBD1. CDR3 length: 16 amino acids. Per the germline V gene, CDR1 is KGHSH and CDR2 is LQKENI. V was pared by 3 bases and J by 1 base, with 4 bases of the junction left unmatched. The CDR3 nucleotides are TGTGCCAGCTCACCCCAGGGACAGGGCAGCAATCAGCCCCAGCATTTT. This encodes CASSPQGQGSNQPQHF. The full variable domain, its missing parts supplied by reference TRBV18 and TRBJ1-5, is NAGVMQNPRHLVRRRGQEARLRCSPMKGHSHVYWYRQLPEEGLKFMVYLQKENIIDESGMPKERFSAEFPKEGPSILRIQQVVRGDSAAYFCASSPQGQGSNQPQHFGDGTRLSIL.

V gene TRBV4-3 combines with J gene TRBJ2-1; 10 nucleotides line up with TRBD2. CDR1 and CDR2 (germline): LGHNA, YSLEER. Trimming at V came to 2 bases and at J to 6 bases, leaving 10 bases not matched to a gene. CDR3 size: 17 residues. The CDR3 region is CASSQLKAGGQVNEQFF. CDR3 coding DNA: TGCGCCAGCAGCCAACTCAAAGCGGGGGGGCAGGTCAATGAGCAGTTCTTC.

The V call is TRBV9, the J call TRBJ1-4; no definite D call. V was trimmed by 6 bases and J by 7 bases, leaving 22 bases between them. The CDR3 length is 16 residues. Germline CDR1 SGDLS, CDR2 YYNGEE. The CDR3 DNA reads TGTGCCAGCACCCGCAACCCGGATTACCCTAGTGAAAAACTGTTTTTT. It specifies CASTRNPDYPSEKLFF.

V usage is TRBV5-6 and J usage is TRBJ2-5; 9 bases line up with TRBD2. Germline CDR1 is SGHDT and CDR2 is YYEEEE. With 4 bases clipped from V and 1 base from J, the junction kept 11 bases outside the gene matches. The CDR3 runs to 17 residues. The CDR3 sequence is CASSQIGLASIQETQYF. Written as DNA, the CDR3 is TGTGCCAGCAGCCAAATTGGACTAGCGAGTATCCAAGAGACCCAGTACTTC. Variable domain in full (rest from reference TRBV5-6 and TRBJ2-5): DAGVTQSPTHLIKTRGQQVTLRCSPKSGHDTVSWYQQALGQGPQFIFQYYEEEERQRGNFPDRFSGHQFPNYSSELNVNALLLGDSALYLCASSQIGLASIQETQYFGPGTRLLVL.

The chain couples TRBV27 to TRBJ1-2, with a tentative D call TRBD1 (6 bases). The CDR3 loop spans 15 amino acids. With 1 base removed from V and 8 bases from J, the gap between germline ends came to 17 bases. Germline CDR1 is MNHEY and CDR2 is SMNVEV (reference sequence). The CDR3 spells CASSLWEGGQQGYTF. CDR3 DNA sequence: TGTGCCAGCAGTTTATGGGAGGGGGGGCAGCAAGGCTACACCTTC.

The chain uses TRBV5-6 and TRBJ1-1; the D is unclear. Trimming pared 1 base from V and 1 base from J, leaving 20 bases between. CDR1 and CDR2 (germline): SGHDT, YYEEEE. This CDR3 is 18 amino acids long. The CDR3 DNA reads TGTGCCAGCAGCTTGACCCATATGGGATATTTTGGGAACACTGAAGCTTTCTTT. Translation: CASSLTHMGYFGNTEAFF.

This chain uses TRBV19 with TRBJ1-1; maybe TRBD1 (5 bases). V was clipped by 6 bases and J by 3 bases, with 20 bases between them. The length of the CDR3 is 16 residues. CDR1 and CDR2 from the germline V gene are LNHDA and SQIVND (reference sequence). This chain's CDR3 is CASRRTARGTYTEAFF. CDR3 bases: TGTGCCAGTAGACGAACAGCCCGGGGGACTTACACTGAAGCTTTCTTT.

This rearrangement joins TRBV28 to TRBJ2-5; 7 nucleotides line up with TRBD1. J was trimmed by 5 bases and V by 6 bases; bases with no gene match: 6. The CDR3 contains 13 residues. The germline CDR1 and CDR2 sequences are MDHEN and SYDVKM. CDR3 region: CASRETGVETQYF. The DNA of the CDR3 is TGTGCCAGCAGGGAAACAGGGGTGGAGACCCAGTACTTC.